This T cell receptor (beta chain) was documented in a study of CD8 T cells in ankylosing spondylitis. Study-wide results and limits: CD8+ disease-linked clones were present at relatively low frequencies in blood. In ankylosing spondylitis blood, a motif of fewer than 10 highly homologous TCR beta variants appeared characteristic.

TCRdb reprocessed the 5' RACE reads with MiXCR, giving one entry per CDR3 protein. The repertoire holds about 250,000 distinct CDR3 sequences, with roughly a third as singletons. Comments on this clonotype: Its antigen is as yet unknown.

This CDR3 spans 14 amino acids. Between the trimmed V and J ends, which lost 10 bases and 7 bases, there was a span of 19 bases. In germline, CDR1 is ENHRY, CDR2 SYGVKD. The source of this sequence is a male donor with ankylosing spondylitis or in good health (not recorded which). The chain couples TRBV10-3 to TRBJ1-4; perhaps TRBD1 as D (6 bases). Input material: blood, either unsorted or a sorted T cell fraction (not recorded which). CDR3 loop: CATTSGGSSEKLFF. CDR3 sequence (DNA): TGTGCCACCACGTCCGGGGGCTCCAGTGAAAAACTGTTTTTT.